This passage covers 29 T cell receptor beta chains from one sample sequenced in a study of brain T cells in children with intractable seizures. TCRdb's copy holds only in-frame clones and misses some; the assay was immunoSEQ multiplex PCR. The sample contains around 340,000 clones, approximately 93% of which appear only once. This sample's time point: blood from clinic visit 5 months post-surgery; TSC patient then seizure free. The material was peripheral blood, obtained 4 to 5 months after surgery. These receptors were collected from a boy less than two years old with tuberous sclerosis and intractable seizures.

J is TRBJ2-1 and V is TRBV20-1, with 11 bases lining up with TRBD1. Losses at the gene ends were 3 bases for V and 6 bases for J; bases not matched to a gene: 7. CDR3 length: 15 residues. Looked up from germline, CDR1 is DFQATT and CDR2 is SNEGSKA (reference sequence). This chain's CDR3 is CSASLRDRGTNEQFF. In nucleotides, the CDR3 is TGCAGTGCTAGTCTCCGGGACAGGGGGACCAATGAGCAGTTCTTC.

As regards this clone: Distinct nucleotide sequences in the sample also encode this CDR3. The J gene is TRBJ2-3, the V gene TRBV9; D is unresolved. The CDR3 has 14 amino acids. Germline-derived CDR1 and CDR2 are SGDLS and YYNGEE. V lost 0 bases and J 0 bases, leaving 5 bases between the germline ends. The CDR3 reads CASSVAGSTDTQYF. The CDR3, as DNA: TGTGCCAGCAGCGTAGCCGGGAGCACAGATACGCAGTATTTT. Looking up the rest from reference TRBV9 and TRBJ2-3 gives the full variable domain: DSGVTQTPKHLITATGQRVTLRCSPRSGDLSVYWYQQSLDQGLQFLIQYYNGEERAKGNILERFSAQQFPDLHSELNLSSLELGDSALYFCASSVAGSTDTQYFGPGTRLTVL.

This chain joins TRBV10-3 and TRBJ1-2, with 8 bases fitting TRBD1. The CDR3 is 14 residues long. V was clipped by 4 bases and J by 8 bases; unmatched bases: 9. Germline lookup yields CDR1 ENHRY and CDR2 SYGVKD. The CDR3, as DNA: TGTGCCATCAGTGGACTGACAGGGGCAAGGGGCTACACCTTC. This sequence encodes CAISGLTGARGYTF.

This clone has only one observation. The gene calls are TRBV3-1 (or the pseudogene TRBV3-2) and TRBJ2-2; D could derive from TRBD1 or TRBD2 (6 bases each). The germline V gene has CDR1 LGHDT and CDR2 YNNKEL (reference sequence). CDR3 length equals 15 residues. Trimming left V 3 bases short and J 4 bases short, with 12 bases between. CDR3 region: CASSQGGFGTGELFF. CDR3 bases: TGTGCCAGCAGCCAGGGGGGCTTCGGCACCGGGGAGCTGTTTTTT.

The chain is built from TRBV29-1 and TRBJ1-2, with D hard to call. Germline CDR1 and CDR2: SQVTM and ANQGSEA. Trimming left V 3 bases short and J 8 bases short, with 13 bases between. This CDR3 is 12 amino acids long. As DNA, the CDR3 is TGCAGCGTTGAGGTAACACGTCTCGGCTACACCTTC. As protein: CSVEVTRLGYTF.

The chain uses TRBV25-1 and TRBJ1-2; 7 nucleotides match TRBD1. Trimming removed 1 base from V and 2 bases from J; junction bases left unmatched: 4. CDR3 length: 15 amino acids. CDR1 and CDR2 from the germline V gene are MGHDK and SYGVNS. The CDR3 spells CASSELGQKNYGYTF. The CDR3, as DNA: TGTGCCAGCAGTGAATTGGGACAGAAAAACTATGGCTACACCTTC.

The chain's CDR3 is CASSRPAAGTDTQYF. In nucleotides, the CDR3 is TGTGCCAGCAGCCGACCAGCAGCGGGCACAGATACGCAGTATTTT. The chain combines TRBV5-5 with TRBJ2-3; D possibly corresponds to TRBD2 (5 bases). V was shortened by 4 bases and J by 1 base, with 13 bases between the two germline ends. CDR3 size: 15 residues. CDR1 and CDR2 from the germline V gene are SGHKS and YYEKEE (reference sequence).

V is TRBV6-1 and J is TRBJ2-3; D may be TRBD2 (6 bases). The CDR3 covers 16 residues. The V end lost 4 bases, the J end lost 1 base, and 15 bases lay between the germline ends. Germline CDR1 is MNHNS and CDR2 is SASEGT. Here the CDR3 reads CASSAVPGLGTDTQYF. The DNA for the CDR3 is TGTGCCAGCAGTGCCGTGCCGGGACTTGGCACAGATACGCAGTATTTT.

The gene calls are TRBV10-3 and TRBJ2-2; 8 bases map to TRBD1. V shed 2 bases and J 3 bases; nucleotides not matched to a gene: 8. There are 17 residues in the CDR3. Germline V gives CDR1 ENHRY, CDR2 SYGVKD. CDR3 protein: CAISEAGGPWDTGELFF. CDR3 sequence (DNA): TGTGCCATCAGTGAGGCAGGGGGCCCCTGGGACACCGGGGAGCTGTTTTTT.

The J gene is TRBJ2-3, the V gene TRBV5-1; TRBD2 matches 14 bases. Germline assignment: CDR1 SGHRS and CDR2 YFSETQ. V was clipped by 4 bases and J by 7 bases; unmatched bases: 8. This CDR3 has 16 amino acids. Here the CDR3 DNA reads TGCGCCAGCAGCCCGACCGGGACTAGCGGGGGAAATACGCAGTATTTT. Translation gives CASSPTGTSGGNTQYF.

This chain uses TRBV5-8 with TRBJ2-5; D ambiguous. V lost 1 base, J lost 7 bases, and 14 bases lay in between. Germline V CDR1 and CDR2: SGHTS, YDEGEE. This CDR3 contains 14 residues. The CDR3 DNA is TGTGCCAGCAGCTTGATCACTGACTCACGGACCCAGTACTTC. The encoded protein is CASSLITDSRTQYF.

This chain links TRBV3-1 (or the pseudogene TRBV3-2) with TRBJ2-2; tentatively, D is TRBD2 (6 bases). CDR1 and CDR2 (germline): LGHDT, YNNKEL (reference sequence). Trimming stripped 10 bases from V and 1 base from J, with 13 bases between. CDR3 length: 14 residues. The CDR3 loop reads CATADGGNTGELFF. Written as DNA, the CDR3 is TGTGCCACGGCCGACGGGGGGAACACCGGGGAGCTGTTTTTT.

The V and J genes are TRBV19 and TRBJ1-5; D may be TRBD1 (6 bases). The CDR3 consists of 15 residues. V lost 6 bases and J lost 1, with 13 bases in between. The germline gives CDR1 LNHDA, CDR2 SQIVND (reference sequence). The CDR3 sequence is CASSQRGASNQPQHF. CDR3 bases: TGTGCCAGTAGCCAGAGGGGGGCGAGCAATCAGCCCCAGCATTTT.

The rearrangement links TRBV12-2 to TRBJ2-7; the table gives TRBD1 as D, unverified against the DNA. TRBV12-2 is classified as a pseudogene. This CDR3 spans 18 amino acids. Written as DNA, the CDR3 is TGTGCAAGTCGCCCCCTCCCCCCAACGAGAGGGGGTCCCTACGAGCAGTACTTC. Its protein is CASRPLPPTRGGPYEQYF.

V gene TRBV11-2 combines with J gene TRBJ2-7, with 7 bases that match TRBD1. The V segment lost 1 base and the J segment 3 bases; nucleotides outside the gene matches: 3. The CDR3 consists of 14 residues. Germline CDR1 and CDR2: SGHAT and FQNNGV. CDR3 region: CASSLGQGDYEQYF. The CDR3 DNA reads TGTGCCAGCAGCTTAGGTCAGGGGGACTACGAGCAGTACTTC.

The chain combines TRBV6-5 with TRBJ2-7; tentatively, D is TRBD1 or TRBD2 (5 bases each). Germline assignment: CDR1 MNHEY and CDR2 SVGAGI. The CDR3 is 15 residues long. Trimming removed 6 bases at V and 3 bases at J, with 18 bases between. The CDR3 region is CASRQLGAPLYEQYF. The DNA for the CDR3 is TGTGCCAGCAGACAACTCGGGGCCCCTCTCTACGAGCAGTACTTC.

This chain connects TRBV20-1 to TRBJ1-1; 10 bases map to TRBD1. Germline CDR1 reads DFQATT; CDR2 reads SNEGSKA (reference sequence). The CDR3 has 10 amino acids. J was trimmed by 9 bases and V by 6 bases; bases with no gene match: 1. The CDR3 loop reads CSADRGQAFF. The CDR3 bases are TGCAGTGCCGACAGGGGGCAAGCTTTCTTT.

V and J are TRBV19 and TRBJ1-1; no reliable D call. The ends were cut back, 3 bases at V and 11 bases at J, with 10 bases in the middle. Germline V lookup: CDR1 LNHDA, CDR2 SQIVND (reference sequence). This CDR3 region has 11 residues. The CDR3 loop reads CASSILGFAFF. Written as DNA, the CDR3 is TGTGCCAGTAGTATTTTGGGGTTTGCTTTCTTT.

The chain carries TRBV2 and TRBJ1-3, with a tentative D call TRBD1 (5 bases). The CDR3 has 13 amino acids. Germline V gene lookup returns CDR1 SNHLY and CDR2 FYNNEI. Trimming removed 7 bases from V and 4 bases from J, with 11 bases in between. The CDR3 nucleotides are TGTGCCAGCATTCCAGACAGCGGAAACACCATATATTTT. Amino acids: CASIPDSGNTIYF. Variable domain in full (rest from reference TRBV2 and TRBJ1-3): EPEVTQTPSHQVTQMGQEVILRCVPISNHLYFYWYRQILGQKVEFLVSFYNNEISEKSEIFDDQFSVERPDGSNFTLKIRSTKLEDSAMYFCASIPDSGNTIYFGEGSWLTVV.

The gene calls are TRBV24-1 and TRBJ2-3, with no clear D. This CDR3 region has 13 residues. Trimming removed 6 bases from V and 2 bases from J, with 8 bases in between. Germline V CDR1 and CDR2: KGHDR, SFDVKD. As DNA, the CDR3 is TGTGCCACCAGTCGTACTCTCACAGATACGCAGTATTTT. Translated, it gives CATSRTLTDTQYF.

Here the CDR3 reads CASSQDHIRQGLNTEAFF. The CDR3 coding sequence is TGCGCCAGCAGCCAAGATCATATTCGTCAGGGCCTGAACACTGAAGCTTTCTTT. This chain joins TRBV4-1 and TRBJ1-1, with D possibly being TRBD1 (5 bases). The CDR3 extends over 18 amino acids. Germline lookup yields CDR1 MGHRA and CDR2 YSYEKL. Trimming removed 0 bases at V and 0 bases at J, with 17 bases between.

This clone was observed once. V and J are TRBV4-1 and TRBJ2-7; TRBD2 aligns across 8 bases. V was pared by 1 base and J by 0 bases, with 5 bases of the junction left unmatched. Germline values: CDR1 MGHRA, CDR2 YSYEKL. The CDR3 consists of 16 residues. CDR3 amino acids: CASSQASGGRSYEQYF. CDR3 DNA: TGCGCCAGCAGCCAAGCCTCGGGAGGGCGCTCCTACGAGCAGTACTTC.

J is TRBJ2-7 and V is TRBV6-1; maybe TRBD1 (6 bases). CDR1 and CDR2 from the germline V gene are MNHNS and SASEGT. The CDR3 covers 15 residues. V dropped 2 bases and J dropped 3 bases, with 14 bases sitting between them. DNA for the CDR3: TGTGCCAGCAGTGAATCAGGGGCGGTGGTCTACGAGCAGTACTTC. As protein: CASSESGAVVYEQYF.

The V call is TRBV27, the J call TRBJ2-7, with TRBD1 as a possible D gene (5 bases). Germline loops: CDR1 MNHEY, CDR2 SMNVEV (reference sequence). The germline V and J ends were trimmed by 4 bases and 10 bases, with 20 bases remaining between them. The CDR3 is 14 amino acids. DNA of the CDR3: TGTGCCAGCAGTTCCATCATAGGGGTCTGGAGCCAGTACTTC. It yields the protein CASSSIIGVWSQYF.

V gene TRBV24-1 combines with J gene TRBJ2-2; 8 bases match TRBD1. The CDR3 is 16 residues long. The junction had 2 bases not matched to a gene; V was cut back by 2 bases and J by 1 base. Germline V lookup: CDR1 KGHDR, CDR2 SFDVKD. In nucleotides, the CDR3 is TGTGCCACCAGTGATTCCGGGACAGGGAACACCGGGGAGCTGTTTTTT. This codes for CATSDSGTGNTGELFF.

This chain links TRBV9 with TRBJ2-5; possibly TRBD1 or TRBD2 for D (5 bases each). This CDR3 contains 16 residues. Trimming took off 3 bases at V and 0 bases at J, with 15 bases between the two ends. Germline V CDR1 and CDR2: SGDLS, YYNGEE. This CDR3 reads CASSGPGPADQETQYF. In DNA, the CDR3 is TGTGCCAGCAGCGGCCCGGGACCAGCCGACCAAGAGACCCAGTACTTC.

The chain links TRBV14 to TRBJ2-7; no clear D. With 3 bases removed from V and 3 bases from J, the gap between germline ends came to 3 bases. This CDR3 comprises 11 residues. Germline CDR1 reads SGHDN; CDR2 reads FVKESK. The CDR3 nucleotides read TGTGCCAGCAGCCAGTACTACGAGCAGTACTTC. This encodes CASSQYYEQYF.

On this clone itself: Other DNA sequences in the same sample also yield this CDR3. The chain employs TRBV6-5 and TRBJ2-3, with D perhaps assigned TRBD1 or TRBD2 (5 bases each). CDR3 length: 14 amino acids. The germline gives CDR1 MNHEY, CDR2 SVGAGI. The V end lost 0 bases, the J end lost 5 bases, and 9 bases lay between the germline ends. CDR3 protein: CASSYSGTLDTQYF. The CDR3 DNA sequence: TGTGCCAGCAGTTACTCGGGGACGCTAGATACGCAGTATTTT.

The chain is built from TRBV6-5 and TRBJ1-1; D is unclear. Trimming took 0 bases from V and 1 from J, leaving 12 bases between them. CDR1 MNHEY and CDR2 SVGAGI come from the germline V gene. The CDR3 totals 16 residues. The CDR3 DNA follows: TGTGCCAGCAGTTACTCAGCCAGATTAAAGAACACTGAAGCTTTCTTT. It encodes CASSYSARLKNTEAFF.